These 22 T cell receptor beta chains came from one sample sequenced in a study of OX40 agonist ivuxolimab in advanced cancers. TCRdb's copy holds only in-frame clones and misses some; the assay was immunoSEQ multiplex PCR. The sample carries fewer than 90,000 clones, more than 85% recorded once. This specimen was CD4+ or CD8+ T cells sorted from blood, taken in a trial of the OX40 agonist ivuxolimab. These receptors were obtained from an adult with an advanced solid tumor such as melanoma, head and neck, liver or kidney cancer.

This clone was picked up one time. Germline is not matched at one junction end, which may reflect a read error. This chain joins TRBV7-7 and TRBJ1-4; unclear D gene. Germline V lookup: CDR1 SSHAT, CDR2 FNYEAQ (reference sequence). This CDR3 spans 14 amino acids. CDR3 nucleotide sequence: TGTGCTAGCAGCTCCTATCCCAAGAATGAAAAACTGTTTTTT. It is translated as CASSSYPKNEKLFF.

The V and J genes are TRBV2 and TRBJ2-7; 7 bases match TRBD2. This CDR3 spans 15 amino acids. Germline CDR1 reads SNHLY; CDR2 reads FYNNEI. The ends lost 1 base at V and 2 bases at J; junction bases unmatched: 5. The CDR3 here is CASSEGWGGAYEQYF. For the CDR3, the DNA is TGTGCCAGCAGTGAAGGCTGGGGAGGGGCCTACGAGCAGTACTTC.

This chain uses TRBV27 with TRBJ1-2; TRBD1 agrees at 10 bases. Germline values: CDR1 MNHEY, CDR2 SMNVEV (reference sequence). The CDR3 has 15 amino acids. The ends lost 8 bases at V and 8 bases at J; junction bases unmatched: 14. DNA for the CDR3: TGTGCCAGCCAAAATAACGACCGGGACAGGGGAGGCTACACCTTC. Protein: CASQNNDRDRGGYTF.

The chain links TRBV10-3 to TRBJ1-2; D is perhaps TRBD1 (5 bases). The CDR3 is 16 amino acids. Germline V gives CDR1 ENHRY, CDR2 SYGVKD. Trimming cost V 2 bases and J 3 bases, with 16 bases left between them. The CDR3 region is CAISETFRVTHYGYTF. CDR3 nucleotides: TGTGCCATCAGTGAGACCTTCAGGGTAACCCACTATGGCTACACCTTC.

This chain uses TRBV5-6 with TRBJ2-1; 7 nucleotides match TRBD2. CDR1 is SGHDT, CDR2 YYEEEE, per germline. Trimming cost V 4 bases and J 0 bases; bases outside gene matches: 1. This CDR3 has 14 amino acids. CDR3 in DNA: TGTGCCAGCAGCGGACTAGACTCCTACAATGAGCAGTTCTTC. This gives the protein CASSGLDSYNEQFF.

This chain joins TRBV19 and TRBJ2-1; D tentatively reads TRBD1 or TRBD2 (7 bases each). The CDR3 is made up of 14 amino acids. CDR1 is LNHDA and CDR2 is SQIVND in the germline V gene (reference sequence). Deletions cut 5 bases from V and 9 bases from J, with 17 bases between. The CDR3 here is CASSPRGGGVEQFF. As DNA, the CDR3 is TGTGCCAGTAGTCCCCGGGGAGGGGGCGTTGAGCAGTTCTTC.

The gene calls are TRBV7-2 and TRBJ1-1, with unresolved D. CDR1 is SGHTA, CDR2 FQGNSA, per germline. With 4 bases removed from V and 5 bases from J, the gap between germline ends came to 17 bases. The CDR3 has 15 amino acids. CDR3 DNA: TGTGCCAGCAGCTCGCATCCTGGCTTCAGGACTGAAGCTTTCTTT. It yields the protein CASSSHPGFRTEAFF.

The chain couples TRBV18 to TRBJ2-1; 12 bases align to TRBD2. The CDR3 extends over 17 amino acids. Germline-derived CDR1 and CDR2 are KGHSH and LQKENI. Losses at the gene ends were 6 bases for V and 7 bases for J; bases not matched to a gene: 13. Here the CDR3 DNA reads TGTGCCAGCTCGCCCCCCCGACTAGCGGGAGAATCTAATGAGCAGTTCTTC. This sequence encodes CASSPPRLAGESNEQFF. The whole variable domain, filled in from reference TRBV18 and TRBJ2-1, reads NAGVMQNPRHLVRRRGQEARLRCSPMKGHSHVYWYRQLPEEGLKFMVYLQKENIIDESGMPKERFSAEFPKEGPSILRIQQVVRGDSAAYFCASSPPRLAGESNEQFFGPGTRLTVL.

The chain couples TRBV30 to TRBJ2-7, with D hard to call. In germline, CDR1 is GTSNPN, CDR2 SVGIG (reference sequence). CDR3 length: 13 residues. Deletions cut 0 bases from V and 1 base from J, with 7 bases between. CDR3 bases: TGTGCCTGGAGTGTACTCAGTTCCTACGAGCAGTACTTC. It specifies CAWSVLSSYEQYF.

The chain employs TRBV19 and TRBJ1-3, with 7 nucleotides matching TRBD1. The CDR3 runs to 15 residues. The J segment lost 0 bases and the V segment lost 5 bases, leaving 4 bases of the junction unmatched. Germline CDR1 is LNHDA and CDR2 is SQIVND (reference sequence). The CDR3 loop is CASSVGTVSGNTIYF. CDR3 in DNA: TGTGCCAGTAGTGTCGGGACAGTCTCTGGAAACACCATATATTTT. The variable domain in full, completed from reference TRBV19 and TRBJ1-3, reads DGGITQSPKYLFRKEGQNVTLSCEQNLNHDAMYWYRQDPGQGLRLIYYSQIVNDFQKGDIAEGYSVSREKKESFPLTVTSAQKNPTAFYLCASSVGTVSGNTIYFGEGSWLTVV.

This clone was detected only once. V is TRBV28 and J is TRBJ2-3; 7 nucleotides line up with TRBD1. Germline assignment: CDR1 MDHEN and CDR2 SYDVKM. The CDR3 has 15 amino acids. V was clipped by 8 bases and J by 4 bases; unmatched bases: 12. The CDR3 loop is CASLPRQGRSDTQYF. The CDR3 coding sequence is TGTGCCAGCCTACCCCGACAGGGCCGATCAGATACGCAGTATTTT.

V usage is TRBV28 and J usage is TRBJ1-1; the D gene is possibly TRBD1 (6 bases). The germline V gene encodes CDR1 MDHEN and CDR2 SYDVKM. The CDR3 has 17 residues. Trimming removed 8 bases from V and 0 bases from J, with 22 bases in between. The CDR3 loop reads CASYSGGRSVMNTEAFF. The CDR3 nucleotides are TGTGCCAGCTACTCTGGGGGGCGATCTGTCATGAACACTGAAGCTTTCTTT.

This chain connects TRBV7-9 to TRBJ2-3, with a tentative D call TRBD1 (6 bases). Per the germline V gene, CDR1 is SEHNR and CDR2 is FQNEAQ (reference sequence). CDR3 length: 15 residues. Trimming shortened V by 5 bases and J by 0 bases, and 12 bases separated the two germline ends. The CDR3 coding sequence is TGTGCCAGCAGCCTCATGGGGGCTAGCACAGATACGCAGTATTTT. Translating it yields CASSLMGASTDTQYF.

In its sample, this clone was seen once. The chain is built from TRBV6-5 and TRBJ2-7; 7 bases map to TRBD2. There are 15 residues in the CDR3. J lost 2 bases, V lost 0 bases, and 4 bases had no gene match. The germline V gene encodes CDR1 MNHEY and CDR2 SVGAGI. The CDR3 sequence is CASSYSWGGPYEQYF. The CDR3 coding sequence is TGTGCCAGCAGTTACTCGTGGGGGGGTCCCTACGAGCAGTACTTC.

The genes are TRBV11-2 and TRBJ2-7, with D unclear. The CDR3 has 15 amino acids. Germline CDR1 and CDR2: SGHAT and FQNNGV. V lost 5 bases and J 5 bases, leaving 19 bases between the germline ends. In DNA, the CDR3 is TGTGCCAGCAGCAAAACCCCGGGCAATAGTGACGAGCAGTACTTC. It codes for CASSKTPGNSDEQYF.

This clone appeared once. V is TRBV28 and J is TRBJ2-1; 8 bases line up with TRBD1. The V gene's germline CDR1 is MDHEN and CDR2 SYDVKM. V shed 0 bases, J shed 13 bases, and the junction held 8 bases outside the gene matches. This CDR3 region has 14 residues. CDR3 residues: CASSLWAGGVSQFF. As DNA, the CDR3 is TGTGCCAGCAGTTTATGGGCAGGGGGCGTGAGTCAGTTCTTC. The entire variable domain, with the rest obtained from reference TRBV28 and TRBJ2-1, is as follows: DVKVTQSSRYLVKRTGEKVFLECVQDMDHENMFWYRQDPGLGLRLIYFSYDVKMKEKGDIPEGYSVSREKKERFSLILESASTNQTSMYLCASSLWAGGVSQFFGPGTRLTVL.

This clone was recorded only once. J is TRBJ1-2 and V is TRBV6-5; D is ambiguous. The germline V and J ends were trimmed by 0 bases and 5 bases, with 10 bases remaining between them. CDR1 and CDR2 (germline): MNHEY, SVGAGI. The CDR3 sequence is 14 residues long. For the CDR3, the DNA is TGTGCCAGCAGTTACTCTTTCGGGAGTTATGGCTACACCTTC. This translates into CASSYSFGSYGYTF.

This rearrangement joins TRBV5-4 to TRBJ2-7; a possible D gene is TRBD1 (7 bases). Germline values: CDR1 SGHNT, CDR2 YYREEE (reference sequence). V was shortened by 0 bases and J by 1 base, with 11 bases between the two germline ends. CDR3 length equals 15 residues. CDR3 sequence (DNA): TGTGCCAGCAGCTTGGGCGGGACAGAGTCCTACGAGCAGTACTTC. Translating it yields CASSLGGTESYEQYF.

For the CDR3, the DNA is TGTGCCAGCAGCCCGACCGGGACTAGCGGGAGCGTTGGGCGATATTTT. Translated: CASSPTGTSGSVGRYF. The chain carries TRBV5-4 and TRBJ2-3; 14 nucleotides line up with TRBD2. The CDR3 contains 16 residues. The J segment lost 15 bases and the V segment lost 4 bases, leaving 16 bases of the junction unmatched. In germline, CDR1 is SGHNT, CDR2 YYREEE (reference sequence).

The CDR3, as DNA: TGTGCCAGCAGCCAAGATGGCCGGTTGGATGGCTACACCTTC. The encoded protein is CASSQDGRLDGYTF. The chain recombines TRBV14 with TRBJ1-2; D is uncertain. The germline CDR1 and CDR2 sequences are SGHDN and FVKESK. The CDR3 totals 14 residues. The germline V and J ends were trimmed by 0 bases and 6 bases, with 11 bases remaining between them.

V and J are TRBV29-1 and TRBJ2-4, with D perhaps TRBD2 (6 bases). Germline-derived CDR1 and CDR2 are SQVTM and ANQGSEA. The CDR3 loop spans 13 amino acids. This CDR3 is CGVWGVDKNIQYF. CDR3 DNA sequence: TGCGGGGTGTGGGGGGTAGACAAAAACATTCAGTACTTC.

This clone was seen only a few times. The V and J genes are TRBV28 and TRBJ1-1; D might be TRBD1 (6 bases). Germline V CDR1 and CDR2: MDHEN, SYDVKM. The CDR3 loop spans 14 amino acids. With 4 bases removed from V and 4 bases from J, the gap between germline ends came to 13 bases. CDR3 bases: TGTGCCAGCAGTTGGTTCAGGGGTACCACTGAAGCTTTCTTT. Its protein product is CASSWFRGTTEAFF.